This T cell receptor (beta chain) was observed in a study of blood T cell repertoires in COVID-19. Only in-frame clones appear in the TCRdb table, and some are missing; sequencing was by immunoSEQ multiplex PCR. Of roughly 140,000 clones listed, roughly four fifths are singletons. Participants were placed into cohorts based on the clinical history they reported. This CDR3 spans 14 amino acids. CDR1 SGHRS and CDR2 YFSETQ come from the germline V gene. The ends were cut back, 5 bases at V and 2 bases at J, with 12 bases in the middle. What was sequenced was PBMCs or T cells enriched from blood (not recorded which). This sequence originates from a man between 50 and 59 years old who had recovered from COVID-19. The chain has TRBV5-1 and TRBJ2-3, with a weak D call TRBD2 (6 bases). CDR3 sequence (DNA): TGCGCCAGCAGGGAGGGACGCCTCACAGATACGCAGTATTTT. Translated: CASREGRLTDTQYF.